This T cell receptor beta chain was identified during a study of identical twins. Points from the study as a whole: For cord blood, abundant beta clonotypes had fewer insertions, unlike memory repertoires, which showed none. Modeled out-of-frame TCR alpha sharing in monozygotic twins fell below observed levels.

This clonotype was recorded at least ten times. Its antigen is not known. A universal primer binding site was introduced by template switching. The final cDNA contained unique molecular identifiers. TCRdb analysed the 5' RACE reads with MiXCR anew, one entry per CDR3 protein. The sample consists of roughly 280,000 distinct CDR3 sequences, roughly 10% of them appearing once. The CDR3 sequence is 16 residues long. The junction had 8 bases not matched to a gene; V was cut back by 5 bases and J by 1 base. Germline V lookup: CDR1 MDHEN, CDR2 SYDVKM. The data also belong to a second study, concerning yellow fever vaccine responses in identical twins. Per that study: A vaccine T cell response that seemed partly convergent and partly personalized was reported in twins.

The specimen was CD8+ T cells sorted from blood. This receptor was taken from a woman aged 18-29 years in good health. The gene calls are TRBV28 and TRBJ2-5; TRBD1 matches 9 bases. The CDR3 nucleotides read TGTGCCAGCAGTCTCCGGACAGGGGTTCTCCAAGAGACCCAGTACTTC. It yields the protein CASSLRTGVLQETQYF.